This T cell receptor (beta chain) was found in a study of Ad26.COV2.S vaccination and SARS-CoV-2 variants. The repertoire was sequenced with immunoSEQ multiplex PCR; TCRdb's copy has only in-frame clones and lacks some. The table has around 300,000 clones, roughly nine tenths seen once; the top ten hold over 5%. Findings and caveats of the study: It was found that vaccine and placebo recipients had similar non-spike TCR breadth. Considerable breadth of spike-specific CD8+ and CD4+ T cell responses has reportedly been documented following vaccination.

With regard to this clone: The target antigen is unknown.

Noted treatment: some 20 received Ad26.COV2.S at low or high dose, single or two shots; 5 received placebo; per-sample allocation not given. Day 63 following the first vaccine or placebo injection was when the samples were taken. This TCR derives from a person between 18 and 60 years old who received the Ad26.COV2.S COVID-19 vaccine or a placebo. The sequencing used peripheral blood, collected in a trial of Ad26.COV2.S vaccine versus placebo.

The CDR3 spells CASSDGVYNSPLHF. Written as DNA, the CDR3 is TGTGCCAGCAGTGATGGGGTCTATAATTCACCCCTCCACTTT. The rearrangement uses TRBV2 and TRBJ1-6, with unresolved D. CDR1 and CDR2 from the germline V gene are SNHLY and FYNNEI. Deletions cut 3 bases from V and 3 bases from J, with 6 bases between. There are 14 residues in the CDR3.